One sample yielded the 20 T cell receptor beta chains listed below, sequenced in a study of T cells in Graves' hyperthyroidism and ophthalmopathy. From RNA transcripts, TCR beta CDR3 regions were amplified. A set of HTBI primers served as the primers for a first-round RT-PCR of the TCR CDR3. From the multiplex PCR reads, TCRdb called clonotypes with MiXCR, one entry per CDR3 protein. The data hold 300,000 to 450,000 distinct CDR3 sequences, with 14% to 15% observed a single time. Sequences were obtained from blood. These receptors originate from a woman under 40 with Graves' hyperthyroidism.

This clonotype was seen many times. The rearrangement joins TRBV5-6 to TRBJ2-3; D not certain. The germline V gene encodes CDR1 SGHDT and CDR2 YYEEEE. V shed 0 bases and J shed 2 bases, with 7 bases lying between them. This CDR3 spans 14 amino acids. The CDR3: CASSLGGDTDTQYF. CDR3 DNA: TGTGCCAGCAGCTTGGGCGGAGACACAGATACGCAGTATTTT.

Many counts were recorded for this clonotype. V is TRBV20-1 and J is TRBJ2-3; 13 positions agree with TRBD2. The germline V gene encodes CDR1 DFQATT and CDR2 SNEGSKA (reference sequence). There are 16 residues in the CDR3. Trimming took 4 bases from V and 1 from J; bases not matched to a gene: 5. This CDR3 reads CSATVGLAGGTDTQYF. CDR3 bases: TGCAGTGCTACCGTCGGACTAGCGGGAGGCACAGATACGCAGTATTTT.

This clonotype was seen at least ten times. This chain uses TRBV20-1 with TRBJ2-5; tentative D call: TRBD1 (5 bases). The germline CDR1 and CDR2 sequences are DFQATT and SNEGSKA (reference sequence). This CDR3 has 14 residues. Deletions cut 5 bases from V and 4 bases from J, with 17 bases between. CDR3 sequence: CSASRGRAGETQYF. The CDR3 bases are TGCAGTGCTTCTAGGGGCAGGGCCGGAGAGACCCAGTACTTC.

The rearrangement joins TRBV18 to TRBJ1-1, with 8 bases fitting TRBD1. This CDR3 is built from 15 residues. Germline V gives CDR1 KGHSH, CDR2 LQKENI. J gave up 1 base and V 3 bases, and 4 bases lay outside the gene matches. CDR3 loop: CASSPGQGGNTEAFF. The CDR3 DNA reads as TGTGCCAGCTCACCCGGACAGGGCGGGAACACTGAAGCTTTCTTT.

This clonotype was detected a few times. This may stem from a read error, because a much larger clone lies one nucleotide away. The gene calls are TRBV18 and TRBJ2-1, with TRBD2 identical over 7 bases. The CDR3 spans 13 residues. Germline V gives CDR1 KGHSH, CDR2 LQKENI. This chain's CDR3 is CAGSRRGSNEQFF. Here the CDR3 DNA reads TGTGCCGGCTCACGGCGCGGGAGCAATGAGCAGTTCTTC. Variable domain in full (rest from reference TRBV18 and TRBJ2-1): NAGVMQNPRHLVRRRGQEARLRCSPMKGHSHVYWYRQLPEEGLKFMVYLQKENIIDESGMPKERFSAEFPKEGPSILRIQQVVRGDSAAYFCAGSRRGSNEQFFGPGTRLTVL.

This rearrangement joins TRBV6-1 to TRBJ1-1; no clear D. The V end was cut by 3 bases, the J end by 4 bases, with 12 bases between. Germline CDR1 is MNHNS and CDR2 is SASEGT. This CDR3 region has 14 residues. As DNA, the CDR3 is TGTGCCAGCAGTGAGGAGGGAACGGCCACTGAAGCTTTCTTT. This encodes CASSEEGTATEAFF.

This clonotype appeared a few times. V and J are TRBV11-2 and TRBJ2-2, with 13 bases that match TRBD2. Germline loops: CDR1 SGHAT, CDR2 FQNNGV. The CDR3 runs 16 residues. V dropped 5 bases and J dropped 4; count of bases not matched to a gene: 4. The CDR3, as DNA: TGTGCCAGCAGCATCGGACTAGCGGGAGCCACCGGGGAGCTGTTTTTT. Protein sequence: CASSIGLAGATGELFF.

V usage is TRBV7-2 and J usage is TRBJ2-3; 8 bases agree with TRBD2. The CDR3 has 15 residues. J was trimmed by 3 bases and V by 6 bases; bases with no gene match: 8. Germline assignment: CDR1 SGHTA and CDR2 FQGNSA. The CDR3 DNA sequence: TGTGCCAGCAGGGGGAGCGGGAGAGATACAGATACGCAGTATTTT. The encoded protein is CASRGSGRDTDTQYF.

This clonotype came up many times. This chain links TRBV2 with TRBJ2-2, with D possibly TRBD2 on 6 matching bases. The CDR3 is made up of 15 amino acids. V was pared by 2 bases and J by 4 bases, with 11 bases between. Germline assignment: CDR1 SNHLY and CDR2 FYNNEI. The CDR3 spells CASSESVGGTGELFF. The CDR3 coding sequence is TGTGCCAGCAGTGAAAGTGTGGGGGGCACCGGGGAGCTGTTTTTT.

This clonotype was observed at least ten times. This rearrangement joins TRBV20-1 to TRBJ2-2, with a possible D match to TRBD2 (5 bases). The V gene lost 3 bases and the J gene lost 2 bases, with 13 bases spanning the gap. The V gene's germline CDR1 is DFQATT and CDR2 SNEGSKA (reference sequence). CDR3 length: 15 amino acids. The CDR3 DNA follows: TGCAGTGCTAGTCGGGGTGGCCCCAACACCGGGGAGCTGTTTTTT. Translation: CSASRGGPNTGELFF.

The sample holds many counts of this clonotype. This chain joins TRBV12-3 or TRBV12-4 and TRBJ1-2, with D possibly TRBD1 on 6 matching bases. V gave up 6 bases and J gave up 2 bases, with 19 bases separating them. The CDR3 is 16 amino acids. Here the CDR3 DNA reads TGTGCCAGCAGACCTTCCGGGACACACACCAACTATGGCTACACCTTC. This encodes CASRPSGTHTNYGYTF.

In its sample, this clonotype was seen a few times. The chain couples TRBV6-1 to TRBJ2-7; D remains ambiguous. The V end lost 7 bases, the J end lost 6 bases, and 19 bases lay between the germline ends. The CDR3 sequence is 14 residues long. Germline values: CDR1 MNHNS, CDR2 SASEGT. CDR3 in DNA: TGTGCCAGCATCTATCGACACGGAGAAGGCGAGCAGTACTTC. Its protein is CASIYRHGEGEQYF.

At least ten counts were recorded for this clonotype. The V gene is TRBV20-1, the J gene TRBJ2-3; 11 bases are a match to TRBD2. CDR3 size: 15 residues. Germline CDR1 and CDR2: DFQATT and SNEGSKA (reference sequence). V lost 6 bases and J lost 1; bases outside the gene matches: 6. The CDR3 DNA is TGCAGTGCCGGTGGTAGCGGGAGGGGCACAGATACGCAGTATTTT. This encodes CSAGGSGRGTDTQYF.

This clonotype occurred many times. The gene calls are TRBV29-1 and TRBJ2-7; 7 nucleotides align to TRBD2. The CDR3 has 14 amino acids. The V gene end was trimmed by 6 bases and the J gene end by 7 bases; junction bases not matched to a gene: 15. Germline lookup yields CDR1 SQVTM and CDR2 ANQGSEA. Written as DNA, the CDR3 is TGCAGCGTCGAAAAAAGCGGGACCCCTGAAGAGCAGTACTTC. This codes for CSVEKSGTPEEQYF.

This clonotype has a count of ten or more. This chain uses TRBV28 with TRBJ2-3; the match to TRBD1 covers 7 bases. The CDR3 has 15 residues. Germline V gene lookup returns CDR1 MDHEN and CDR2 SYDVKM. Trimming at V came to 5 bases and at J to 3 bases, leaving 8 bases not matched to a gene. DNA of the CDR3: TGTGCCAGCAGTCTCTCCGCAGGGGGAACAGATACGCAGTATTTT. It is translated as CASSLSAGGTDTQYF.

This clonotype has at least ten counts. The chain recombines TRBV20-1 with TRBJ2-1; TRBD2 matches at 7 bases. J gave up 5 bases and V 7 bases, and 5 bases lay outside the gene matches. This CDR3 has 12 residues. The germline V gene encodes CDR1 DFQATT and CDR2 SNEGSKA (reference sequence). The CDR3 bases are TGCAGTGGGACTAGTGGCAACAATGAGCAGTTCTTC. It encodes CSGTSGNNEQFF.

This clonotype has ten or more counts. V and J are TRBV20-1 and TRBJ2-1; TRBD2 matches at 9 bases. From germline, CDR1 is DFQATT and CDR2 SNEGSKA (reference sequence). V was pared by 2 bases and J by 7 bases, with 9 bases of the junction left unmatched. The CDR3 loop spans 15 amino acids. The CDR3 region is CSARSTLAGANEQFF. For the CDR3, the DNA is TGCAGTGCTAGATCCACACTAGCGGGTGCAAATGAGCAGTTCTTC.

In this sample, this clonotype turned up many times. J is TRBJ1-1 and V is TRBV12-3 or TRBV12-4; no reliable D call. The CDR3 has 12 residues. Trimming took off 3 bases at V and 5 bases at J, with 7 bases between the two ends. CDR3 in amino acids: CASSFGRTEAFF. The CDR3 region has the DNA TGTGCCAGCAGTTTCGGGCGGACTGAAGCTTTCTTT.

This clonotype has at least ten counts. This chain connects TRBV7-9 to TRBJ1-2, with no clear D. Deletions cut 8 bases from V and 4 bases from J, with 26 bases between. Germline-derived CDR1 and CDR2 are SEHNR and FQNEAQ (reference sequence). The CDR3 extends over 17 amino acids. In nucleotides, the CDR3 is TGTGCCAGCTCAGCTCGCAGACAAGGAATGGGTTCCTATGGCTACACCTTC. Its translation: CASSARRQGMGSYGYTF.

This CDR3 is CASSMRVLNTEAFF. The CDR3 DNA reads TGTGCCAGTAGTATGCGGGTTTTGAACACTGAAGCTTTCTTT. This chain uses TRBV19 with TRBJ1-1, with no clear D. V was clipped by 3 bases and J by 0 bases, with 8 bases between them. This CDR3 region has 14 residues. The V gene's germline CDR1 is LNHDA and CDR2 SQIVND (reference sequence).